This T cell receptor (beta chain) comes out of a study of blood T cell repertoires in COVID-19. The CDR3 contains 15 residues. V was clipped by 3 bases and J by 5 bases; unmatched bases: 8. CDR1 and CDR2 (germline): DFQATT, SNEGSKA (reference sequence). Clones were read by immunoSEQ multiplex PCR, and TCRdb kept only the in-frame ones, dropping some. The table includes 200,000 to 300,000 clones, roughly 90% detected once. This study enrolled people aged roughly 18 to 89 from about 26 US geographic areas. Source material: PBMCs or T cells enriched from blood (not recorded which). The sequence was obtained from a woman aged 25-40 years who had recovered from COVID-19. V and J are TRBV20-1 and TRBJ2-2, with 8 nucleotides matching TRBD1. The CDR3 sequence: CSASRQGAGTGELFF. The CDR3 DNA reads TGCAGTGCTAGTCGTCAGGGGGCGGGAACCGGGGAGCTGTTTTTT.